Listed here are 21 T cell receptor beta chains from one sample, sequenced in a study of human T cells and chemical hapten exposure. Unique molecular identifiers were affixed to discrete cDNA molecules within the library. TCRdb redid the calling of the reads with MiXCR, one entry per CDR3 protein. The sample carries 880 or so distinct CDR3 sequences, roughly 70% recorded once. Treatment given: therapeutic diphenylcyclopropenone sensitization with weekly scalp DPC. The material was whole blood, obtained before DPC sensitization or 2, 6, or about 24 weeks after (not recorded which). Receptors originate from an adult with alopecia areata. Some clones in this sample may be carry-over from other donors' samples. This table probably holds off-target reads from a library built for another chain.

In its sample, this clonotype was seen a few times. V and J are TRBV7-9 and TRBJ2-1, with D possibly TRBD2 on 6 matching bases. V lost 8 bases and J lost 0, with 17 bases in between. The CDR3 has 16 residues. Per the germline V gene, CDR1 is SEHNR and CDR2 is FQNEAQ (reference sequence). The CDR3, as DNA: TGTGCCAGCGGGACGGACTATTCGAGCTCCTACAATGAGCAGTTCTTC. It is translated as CASGTDYSSSYNEQFF.

CDR3 DNA: TGTGCCAGCAGCTTGGGTAGGGTCGAAGAGACCCAGTACTTC. Translation gives CASSLGRVEETQYF. This chain links TRBV5-5 with TRBJ2-5, with unresolved D. V was pared by 0 bases and J by 3 bases, with 9 bases between. CDR1 is SGHKS, CDR2 YYEKEE, per germline (reference sequence). The CDR3 is 14 amino acids. The complete variable domain, with remaining parts taken from reference TRBV5-5 and TRBJ2-5, reads DAGVTQSPTHLIKTRGQQVTLRCSPISGHKSVSWYQQVLGQGPQFIFQYYEKEERGRGNFPDRFSARQFPNYSSELNVNALLLGDSALYLCASSLGRVEETQYFGPGTRLLVL.

The V call is TRBV18, the J call TRBJ1-1; D gene ambiguous. Trimming left V 8 bases short and J 3 bases short, with 16 bases between. This CDR3 has 14 amino acids. CDR1 is KGHSH, CDR2 LQKENI, per germline. DNA of the CDR3: TGTGCCAGCACGCCTACAGCGGTAGACACTGAAGCTTTCTTT. It encodes CASTPTAVDTEAFF.

The gene calls are TRBV7-9 and TRBJ2-2; D is ambiguous. The CDR3 runs 13 residues. CDR1 is SEHNR, CDR2 FQNEAQ, per germline (reference sequence). Trimming pared 6 bases from V and 1 base from J, leaving 6 bases between. Written as DNA, the CDR3 is TGTGCCAGCAGTCCCGAGAACACCGGGGAGCTGTTTTTT. Its translation is CASSPENTGELFF.

This clonotype was seen only a few times. V and J are TRBV20-1 and TRBJ2-1; 8 positions match TRBD2. Per the germline V gene, CDR1 is DFQATT and CDR2 is SNEGSKA (reference sequence). V shed 5 bases and J 9 bases; nucleotides not matched to a gene: 6. CDR3 length: 12 amino acids. The CDR3 spells CSAPTSDSEQFF. The CDR3 nucleotides read TGCAGTGCTCCGACTAGCGACAGTGAGCAGTTCTTC.

CDR3 DNA sequence: TGTGCCAGCAGGTATAGCGGGAGCGGCACCTACAATGAGCAGTTCTTC. Translating it yields CASRYSGSGTYNEQFF. V and J are TRBV28 and TRBJ2-1; 9 bases match TRBD2. CDR3 size: 16 residues. V trimming: 6 bases; J trimming: 2 bases; junction bases outside the gene matches: 8. Germline CDR1 is MDHEN and CDR2 is SYDVKM.

In its sample, this clonotype was seen a few times. V and J are TRBV5-3 and TRBJ2-2; perhaps D is TRBD1 or TRBD2 (5 bases each). TRBV5-3 is noted as an ORF with a role that remains uncertain. Trimming shortened V by 6 bases and J by 0 bases, and 15 bases separated the two germline ends. This CDR3 spans 16 amino acids. The CDR3 region has the DNA TGTGCCAGAATTCAACGGGACGCCGCGAACACCGGGGAGCTGTTTTTT. Its protein product is CARIQRDAANTGELFF.

This clonotype was recorded a few times. The genes are TRBV20-1 and TRBJ2-1; 12 positions match TRBD2. The CDR3 has 14 amino acids. The germline CDR1 and CDR2 sequences are DFQATT and SNEGSKA (reference sequence). Trimming removed 3 bases from V and 8 bases from J; junction bases left unmatched: 5. The CDR3 loop reads CSASGTSGLDEQFF. For the CDR3, the DNA is TGCAGTGCTAGTGGGACTAGCGGGTTAGATGAGCAGTTCTTC.

The V and J genes are TRBV7-9 and TRBJ1-3, with D perhaps matching TRBD1 (5 bases). Germline V CDR1 and CDR2: SEHNR, FQNEAQ (reference sequence). The CDR3 runs to 17 residues. Trimming stripped 4 bases from V and 12 bases from J, with 28 bases between. CDR3 protein: CASSSRDLASAPGGIYF. In nucleotides, the CDR3 is TGTGCCAGCAGCTCCAGGGACCTGGCCTCCGCACCTGGTGGCATATATTTT. The full variable domain, its missing parts supplied by reference TRBV7-9 and TRBJ1-3, is DTGVSQNPRHKITKRGQNVTFRCDPISEHNRLYWYRQTLGQGPEFLTYFQNEAQLEKSRLLSDRFSAERPKGSFSTLEIQRTEQGDSAMYLCASSSRDLASAPGGIYFGEGSWLTVV.

V usage is TRBV20-1 and J usage is TRBJ1-1; D possibly corresponds to TRBD1 (5 bases). From germline, CDR1 is DFQATT and CDR2 SNEGSKA (reference sequence). V lost 0 bases, J lost 3 bases, and 11 bases lay in between. The CDR3 has 14 amino acids. The CDR3 spells CSARDLRGDTEAFF. In nucleotides, the CDR3 is TGCAGTGCTAGAGATCTCAGAGGGGACACTGAAGCTTTCTTT.

CDR3 DNA: TGTGCCAGCAGCTTGGTATTGACGGGGGCGGAAGAGACCCAGTACTTC. Its translation: CASSLVLTGAEETQYF. This chain joins TRBV5-4 and TRBJ2-5, with D tentatively TRBD1 or TRBD2 (6 bases each). The CDR3 runs to 16 residues. The germline V and J ends were trimmed by 0 bases and 3 bases, with 15 bases remaining between them. Looked up from germline, CDR1 is SGHNT and CDR2 is YYREEE (reference sequence).

The V call is TRBV6-5, the J call TRBJ2-7; 10 bases fit TRBD2. V trimming: 4 bases; J trimming: 0 bases; junction bases outside the gene matches: 9. Germline V gene sequence: CDR1 MNHEY, CDR2 SVGAGI. This CDR3 has 17 amino acids. The CDR3 is CASSWTSGGQSSYEQYF. The CDR3 DNA is TGTGCCAGCAGTTGGACTAGCGGAGGACAAAGCTCCTACGAGCAGTACTTC.

The chain employs TRBV24-1 and TRBJ2-1; D assignment may be TRBD1 or TRBD2 (5 bases each). The CDR3 is made up of 16 amino acids. V shed 7 bases and J shed 4 bases, with 19 bases lying between them. The germline CDR1 and CDR2 sequences are KGHDR and SFDVKD. The CDR3 loop is CATRALRDGPYNEQFF. As DNA, the CDR3 is TGTGCCACCAGGGCTCTCCGGGACGGACCTTACAATGAGCAGTTCTTC.

The genes are TRBV6-2 or TRBV6-3 and TRBJ2-5; TRBD2 agrees at 10 bases. Germline V gene sequence: CDR1 MNHEY, CDR2 SVGEGT. CDR3 length: 15 amino acids. The trim removed 6 bases at V and 5 bases at J, leaving 9 bases unmatched. The CDR3, as DNA: TGTGCCAGCAGACCAACGGGACTAGCGAGGGAGACCCAGTACTTC. This sequence encodes CASRPTGLARETQYF.

The chain is built from TRBV27 and TRBJ2-1; 7 positions match TRBD1. In germline, CDR1 is MNHEY, CDR2 SMNVEV (reference sequence). With 5 bases clipped from V and 4 bases from J, the junction kept 5 bases outside the gene matches. The CDR3 extends over 14 amino acids. The CDR3 sequence is CASSIGGDYNEQFF. The CDR3 nucleotides are TGTGCCAGCAGTATAGGGGGCGATTACAATGAGCAGTTCTTC.

The chain recombines TRBV6-2 or TRBV6-3 with TRBJ2-2; D tentatively reads TRBD1 or TRBD2 (5 bases each). This CDR3 region has 15 residues. V was trimmed by 0 bases and J by 4 bases, leaving 9 bases between them. Germline V CDR1 and CDR2: MNHEY, SVGEGT. The CDR3: CASSYSWGSTGELFF. The CDR3 bases are TGTGCCAGCAGTTACTCGTGGGGGAGCACCGGGGAGCTGTTTTTT.

The rearrangement joins TRBV6-2 or TRBV6-3 to TRBJ2-7; D is possibly TRBD2 (5 bases). Germline CDR1 is MNHEY and CDR2 is SVGEGT. Trimming removed 4 bases at V and 6 bases at J, with 16 bases between. The CDR3 extends over 14 amino acids. This CDR3 reads CASSWGAIFPEQYF. The DNA for the CDR3 is TGTGCCAGCAGTTGGGGAGCAATTTTCCCCGAGCAGTACTTC.

This clonotype showed up just a few times. This chain joins TRBV28 and TRBJ2-5; D is possibly TRBD1 (6 bases). Per the germline V gene, CDR1 is MDHEN and CDR2 is SYDVKM. The CDR3 runs to 15 residues. The V end lost 6 bases, the J end lost 5 bases, and 19 bases lay between the germline ends. The CDR3 spells CASRSPGYRAETQYF. Written as DNA, the CDR3 is TGTGCCAGCAGGTCTCCAGGCTACAGGGCCGAGACCCAGTACTTC.

The chain combines TRBV28 with TRBJ2-5, with 14 bases lining up with TRBD2. The CDR3 is 15 residues long. Germline V gene data show CDR1 as MDHEN and CDR2 as SYDVKM. This CDR3 is CASGRTSGRKETQYF. DNA for the CDR3: TGTGCGAGCGGGCGGACTAGCGGGAGGAAGGAGACCCAGTACTTC.

V is TRBV30 and J is TRBJ2-7, with 11 bases matching TRBD2. Germline V CDR1 and CDR2: GTSNPN, SVGIG (reference sequence). The CDR3 is 15 residues long. V lost 0 bases and J lost 2; bases outside the gene matches: 3. The CDR3 coding sequence is TGTGCCTGGAGTGTACAACTAGCGGGAGCCTACGAGCAGTACTTC. It specifies CAWSVQLAGAYEQYF.

This clonotype has a handful of counts. The V gene is TRBV7-9, the J gene TRBJ2-3; D gene unclear. Trimming cost V 4 bases and J 6 bases, with 11 bases left between them. Germline CDR1 SEHNR, CDR2 FQNEAQ (reference sequence). This CDR3 has 13 residues. CDR3 DNA sequence: TGTGCCAGCAGCTCACAAGGTCGGGATACGCAGTATTTT. The encoded protein is CASSSQGRDTQYF.